This T cell receptor (beta chain) was recorded in a study of Graves' ophthalmopathy and Graves' hyperthyroidism. Looking at the study overall: Stable hyperthyroid donors showed no ophthalmopathy during 18 months follow-up.

This CDR3 region has 15 residues. V lost 3 bases and J 7 bases, leaving 18 bases between the germline ends. To note about this clonotype: Its matching antigen is unknown.

Study findings and constraints: Most thyroid clonotypes with frequency above 0.001 were detected in blood too.

Researchers took RNA transcripts and amplified TCR beta CDR3 regions from them. Investigators did first-round RT-PCR with HTBI primers, then second-round multiplex PCR. MiXCR, run by TCRdb on the multiplex PCR reads, gives a single entry per CDR3 protein. In the table there are about 600,000 distinct CDR3 sequences, approximately 35% of which are singletons. Thyroid ultrasound, orbital computed tomography, TRAb, serum thyroxine and clinical symptoms formed the basis of diagnosis. V is TRBV12-3 or TRBV12-4 and J is TRBJ1-1, with a possible D match to TRBD1 (5 bases). The source material was peripheral blood or thyroid tissue (not recorded which). The clonotype was recovered from an adult man with Graves' hyperthyroidism. The CDR3 DNA is TGTGCCAGCAGTTTCAGGGCAGGGCTGGTATTTGAAGCTTTCTTT. It translates to CASSFRAGLVFEAFF.